These T cell receptor beta chains were read from a single sample in a study of blood T cells in healthy people across ages. Via MiXCR, TCRdb re-called the 5' RACE reads, giving one row per CDR3 protein. The top ten clones hold roughly 13% of a sample with 650,000 to 800,000 distinct CDR3 sequences, over 40% of them seen once. The sequenced sample consisted of blood. All receptors derive from a woman of 80 years or more in good health. CDR3s include the opening cysteine and the closing phenylalanine or tryptophan. Fields, in order: clone size, D gene, V gene, J gene, CDR3 protein, CDR3 DNA. D genes are given only for firm matches. A row's size may be missing; if present it is once, few, many or a size class.

>few|-|TRBV5-1|TRBJ2-3
CASSLVVTHTQYF
TGCGCCAGCAGCTTGGTGGTCACCCATACGCAGTATTTT
>-|TRBD1|TRBV29-1|TRBJ2-7
CSVLTGGSYEQYF
TGCAGCGTCCTGACAGGGGGGTCCTACGAGCAGTACTTC
>few|-|TRBV27|TRBJ1-2
CASSLDGGVNYGYTF
TGTGCCAGCAGTTTGGACGGAGGGGTGAACTATGGCTACACCTTC
>-|TRBD2|TRBV4-2|TRBJ2-1
CASSQENSGGIYNEQFF
TGTGCCAGCAGCCAAGAGAATAGCGGGGGTATATACAATGAGCAGTTCTTC
>many|TRBD1|TRBV5-1|TRBJ2-3
CASSLRQGADTQYF
TGCGCCAGCAGCTTAAGACAGGGTGCCGATACGCAGTATTTT
>few|TRBD2|TRBV5-4|TRBJ2-5
CASSLNIGLARETQYF
TGTGCCAGCAGCTTGAATATAGGACTAGCTAGAGAGACCCAGTACTTC
>-|-|TRBV6-6|TRBJ2-3
CASRGGMSVDTQYF
TGTGCCAGCAGGGGGGGAATGTCTGTCGATACGCAGTATTTT
>-|-|TRBV9|TRBJ2-7
CASSVAEAAYEQYF
TGTGCCAGCAGCGTAGCGGAGGCGGCCTACGAGCAGTACTTC
>-|TRBD1|TRBV7-2|TRBJ1-3
CASSWDSASGNTIYF
TGTGCCAGCAGCTGGGACAGTGCCTCTGGAAACACCATATATTTT
>few|-|TRBV5-1|TRBJ2-2
CASSLFRQNTGELFF
TGCGCCAGCAGCCTATTCAGGCAAAACACCGGGGAGCTGTTTTTT
>once|TRBD1|TRBV6-1|TRBJ1-1
CASSARRLGDRGTEAFF
TGTGCCAGCAGTGCACGCCGTTTGGGGGACAGGGGGACTGAAGCTTTCTTT
>many|TRBD2|TRBV7-2|TRBJ2-1
CASSRDYPSTHEQFF
TGTGCCAGCAGCCGGGACTATCCATCCACACATGAGCAGTTCTTC
>many|TRBD2|TRBV7-3|TRBJ2-3
CASSERVAGAFRDTQYF
TGTGCCAGCAGCGAAAGGGTAGCGGGGGCCTTTAGGGATACGCAGTATTTT
>many|TRBD2|TRBV11-2|TRBJ2-5
CASSFRQVPSGGANRETQYF
TGTGCCAGCAGCTTTCGACAGGTCCCCAGCGGGGGGGCTAATAGGGAGACCCAGTACTTC
>-|-|TRBV12-3/TRBV12-4|TRBJ1-5
CASRIDGQPQHF
TGTGCCAGCCGCATCGACGGTCAACCCCAGCATTTT
>-|TRBD1|TRBV28|TRBJ2-3
CASSGQAYTDTQYF
TGTGCCAGCAGTGGACAGGCGTACACAGATACGCAGTATTTT
>-|TRBD2|TRBV12-5|TRBJ2-1
CASGLARTSNNEQFF
TGTGCTAGTGGTTTGGCCCGGACTAGTAACAATGAGCAGTTCTTC
>-|TRBD2|TRBV20-1|TRBJ2-1
CSAEGIAGGINEQFF
TGCAGTGCCGAAGGTATAGCGGGAGGGATCAATGAGCAGTTCTTC
>-|-|TRBV12-3/TRBV12-4|TRBJ1-1
CASNRDREAFF
TGTGCCAGCAACCGCGACAGGGAAGCTTTCTTT
>many|TRBD1|TRBV15|TRBJ2-1
CATSVDRSSYNEQFF
TGTGCCACCAGCGTGGACAGGAGCTCCTACAATGAGCAGTTCTTC
>few|TRBD2|TRBV3-1|TRBJ2-7
CASSQAREGYEQYF
TGTGCCAGCAGCCAAGCGCGGGAGGGCTACGAGCAGTACTTC
>-|TRBD2|TRBV5-1|TRBJ2-3
CTSSSNSGGAADTQYF
TGCACCAGCAGCTCGAATAGCGGGGGGGCTGCAGATACGCAGTATTTT
>many|-|TRBV20-1|TRBJ2-7
CSARDQTDEQYF
TGCAGTGCTAGAGATCAGACCGACGAGCAGTACTTC
>-|-|TRBV12-3/TRBV12-4|TRBJ1-2
CASSPTAAFYGYTF
TGTGCCAGCAGTCCTACGGCGGCATTCTATGGCTACACCTTC
>-|-|TRBV4-1|TRBJ2-5
CASSQPGRSQETQYF
TGCGCCAGCAGCCAACCGGGACGGAGTCAAGAGACCCAGTACTTC
>few|TRBD1|TRBV4-1|TRBJ2-7
CASSPGQGTSEQYF
TGCGCCAGCTCCCCGGGACAGGGTACTTCCGAGCAGTACTTC
>-|-|TRBV10-3|TRBJ1-2
CAIRSSGYTF
TGTGCCATCAGGAGTAGTGGTTACACCTTC
>-|TRBD1|TRBV5-6|TRBJ2-7
CASSSRQGKGEQYF
TGTGCCAGCAGCTCAAGACAGGGGAAGGGAGAGCAGTACTTC
>-|-|TRBV7-2|TRBJ2-5
CASSRFRGETQYF
TGTGCCAGCAGCCGGTTCAGGGGCGAGACCCAGTACTTC
>few|TRBD1|TRBV18|TRBJ2-7
CASSRGTGVTSEQYF
TGTGCCAGCTCACGAGGGACAGGGGTCACCTCCGAGCAGTACTTC
>many|TRBD2|TRBV7-2|TRBJ2-3
CASSLGVSGIGDTQYF
TGTGCCAGCAGCTTAGGAGTTAGCGGGATAGGGGATACGCAGTATTTT